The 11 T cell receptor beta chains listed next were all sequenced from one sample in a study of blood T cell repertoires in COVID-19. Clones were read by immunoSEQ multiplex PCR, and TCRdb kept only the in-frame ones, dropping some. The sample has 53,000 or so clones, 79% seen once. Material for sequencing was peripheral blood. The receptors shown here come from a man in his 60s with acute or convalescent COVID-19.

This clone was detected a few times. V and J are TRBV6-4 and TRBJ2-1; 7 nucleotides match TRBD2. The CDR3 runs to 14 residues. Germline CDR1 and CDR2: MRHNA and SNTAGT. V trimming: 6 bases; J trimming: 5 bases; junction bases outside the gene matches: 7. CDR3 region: CASRSGNLNNEQFF. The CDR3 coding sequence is TGTGCCAGCAGAAGCGGGAACCTTAACAATGAGCAGTTCTTC.

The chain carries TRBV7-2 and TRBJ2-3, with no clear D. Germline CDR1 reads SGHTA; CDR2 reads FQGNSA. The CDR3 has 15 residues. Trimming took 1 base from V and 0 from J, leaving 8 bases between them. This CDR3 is CASSLVSTSTDTQYF. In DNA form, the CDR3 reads TGTGCCAGCAGCTTAGTTTCCACTAGCACAGATACGCAGTATTTT.

The CDR3 DNA sequence: TGTGCCAGTAGTACCACAGGGAAAGGGACTGAAGCTTTCTTT. It encodes CASSTTGKGTEAFF. V is TRBV19 and J is TRBJ1-1; possible D gene TRBD1, 6 bases. The CDR3 covers 14 residues. Trimming took off 4 bases at V and 5 bases at J, with 14 bases between the two ends. Germline CDR1 and CDR2: LNHDA and SQIVND (reference sequence).

The CDR3 nucleotides read TGTGCCAGCAGTTTATTCTCGGCAGGGAAAGAGACCCAGTACTTC. It is translated as CASSLFSAGKETQYF. The J gene is TRBJ2-5, the V gene TRBV27, with a tentative D call TRBD1 (5 bases). The CDR3 has 15 amino acids. The germline V gene has CDR1 MNHEY and CDR2 SMNVEV (reference sequence). Trimming left V 1 base short and J 3 bases short, with 12 bases between.

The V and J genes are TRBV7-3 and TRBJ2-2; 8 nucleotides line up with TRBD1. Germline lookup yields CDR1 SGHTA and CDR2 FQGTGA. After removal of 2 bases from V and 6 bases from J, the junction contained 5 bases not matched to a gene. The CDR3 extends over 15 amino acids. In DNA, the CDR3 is TGTGCCAGCAGCTTACTAGGACAGGGAGCCGGGGAGCTGTTTTTT. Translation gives CASSLLGQGAGELFF.

This CDR3 reads CASSPQGYADTEAFF. CDR3 bases: TGTGCCAGCAGTCCACAGGGGTATGCAGACACTGAAGCTTTCTTT. V gene TRBV28 combines with J gene TRBJ1-1; 7 bases map to TRBD1. This CDR3 has 15 residues. Germline V gene sequence: CDR1 MDHEN, CDR2 SYDVKM. The V gene end was trimmed by 5 bases and the J gene end by 3 bases; junction bases not matched to a gene: 9.

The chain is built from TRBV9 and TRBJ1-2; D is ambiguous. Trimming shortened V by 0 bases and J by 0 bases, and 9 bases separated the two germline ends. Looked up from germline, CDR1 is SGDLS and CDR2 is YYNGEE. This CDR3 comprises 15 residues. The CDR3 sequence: CASSVEGGPNYGYTF. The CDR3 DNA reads TGTGCCAGCAGCGTAGAGGGAGGTCCTAACTATGGCTACACCTTC.

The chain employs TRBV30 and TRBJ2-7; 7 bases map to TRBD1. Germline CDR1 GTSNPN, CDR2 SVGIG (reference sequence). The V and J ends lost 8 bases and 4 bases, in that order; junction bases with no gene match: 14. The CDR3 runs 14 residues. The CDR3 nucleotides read TGTGCCCATGGTAGGGGGACAGCGACTTACGAGCAGTACTTC. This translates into CAHGRGTATYEQYF.

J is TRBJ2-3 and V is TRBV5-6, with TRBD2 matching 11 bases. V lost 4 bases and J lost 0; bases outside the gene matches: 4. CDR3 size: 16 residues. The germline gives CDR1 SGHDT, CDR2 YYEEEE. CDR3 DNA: TGTGCCAGCAGCCCGCGGACTAGCGGGAGCACAGATACGCAGTATTTT. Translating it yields CASSPRTSGSTDTQYF.

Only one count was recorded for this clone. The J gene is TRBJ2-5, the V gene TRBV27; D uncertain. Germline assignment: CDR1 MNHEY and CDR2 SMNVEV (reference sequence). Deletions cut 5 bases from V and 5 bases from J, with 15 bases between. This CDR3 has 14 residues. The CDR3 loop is CASSIRHRDETQYF. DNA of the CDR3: TGTGCCAGCAGTATCCGACATCGAGACGAGACCCAGTACTTC.

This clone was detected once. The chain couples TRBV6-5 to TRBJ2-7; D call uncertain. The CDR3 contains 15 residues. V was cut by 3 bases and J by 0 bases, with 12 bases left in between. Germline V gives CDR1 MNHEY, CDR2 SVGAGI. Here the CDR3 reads CASSYRGWPSYEQYF. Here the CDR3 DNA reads TGTGCCAGCAGTTATCGCGGCTGGCCCTCCTACGAGCAGTACTTC.